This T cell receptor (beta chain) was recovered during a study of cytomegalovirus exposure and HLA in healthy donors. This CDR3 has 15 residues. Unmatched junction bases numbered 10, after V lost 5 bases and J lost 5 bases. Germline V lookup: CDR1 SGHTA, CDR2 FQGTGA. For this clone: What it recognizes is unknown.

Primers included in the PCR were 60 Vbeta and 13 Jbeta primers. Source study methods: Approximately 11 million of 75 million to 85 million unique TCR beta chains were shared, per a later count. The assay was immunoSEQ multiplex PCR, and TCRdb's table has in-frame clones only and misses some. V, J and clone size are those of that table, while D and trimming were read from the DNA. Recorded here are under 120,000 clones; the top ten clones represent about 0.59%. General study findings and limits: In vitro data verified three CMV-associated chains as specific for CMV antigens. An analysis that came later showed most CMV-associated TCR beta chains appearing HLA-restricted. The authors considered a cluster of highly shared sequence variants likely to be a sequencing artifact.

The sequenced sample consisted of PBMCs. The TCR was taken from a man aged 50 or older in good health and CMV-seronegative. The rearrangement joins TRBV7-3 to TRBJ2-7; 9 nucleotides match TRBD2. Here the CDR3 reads CASSPRGGRADEQYF. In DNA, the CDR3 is TGTGCCAGCAGCCCTCGAGGCGGGAGGGCAGACGAGCAGTACTTC.